The 10 T cell receptor beta chains below all came from one sample that was sequenced in a study of shared clonotypes between healthy human individuals. Using immunoSEQ multiplex PCR, the repertoire was profiled, and TCRdb retains in-frame clones only, with some absent. The data hold millions of clones, with roughly 94% observed a single time. The sample taken for sequencing was naive CD4+ T cells sorted from blood. Subset given: CD45RA+ positively selected. The receptors derive from a man younger than 35 in good health.

This rearrangement joins TRBV10-3 to TRBJ2-7, with D possibly being TRBD2 (5 bases). The V gene lost 6 bases and the J gene lost 1 base, with 10 bases spanning the gap. The germline CDR1 and CDR2 sequences are ENHRY and SYGVKD. This CDR3 contains 13 residues. The CDR3 region has the DNA TGTGCCATCAGGGACGGACTTTCCTACGAGCAGTACTTC. Encoded protein: CAIRDGLSYEQYF.

The chain carries TRBV5-1 and TRBJ2-2, with TRBD2 identical over 10 bases. CDR1 SGHRS and CDR2 YFSETQ come from the germline V gene. The junction had 3 bases not matched to a gene; V was cut back by 5 bases and J by 2 bases. CDR3 length equals 15 residues. CDR3 nucleotide sequence: TGCGCCAGCAGTATAGCGGGAGGTAACACCGGGGAGCTGTTTTTT. This sequence encodes CASSIAGGNTGELFF.

J is TRBJ2-7 and V is TRBV11-2; no reliable D call. The CDR3 consists of 15 residues. Germline V gene data show CDR1 as SGHAT and CDR2 as FQNNGV. V was cut by 7 bases and J by 6 bases, with 22 bases left in between. The CDR3 DNA reads TGTGCCAGCACCCTCTCCCCGACTCCCACCCGCGAGCAGTACTTC. Amino acid sequence: CASTLSPTPTREQYF.

For this clone: Because the CDR3 is missing its conserved closing phenylalanine or tryptophan, this is likely a read error. The DNA is omitted, as the CDR3 cannot be located on it reliably, and the CDR3 follows TCRdb's listing. This rearrangement joins TRBV7-9 to TRBJ2-7; TRBD2, the table's D call, lacks a check against the DNA. The germline V gene has CDR1 SEHNR and CDR2 FQNEAQ (reference sequence). The CDR3 has 8 residues if both end residues are counted. The CDR3 protein is CASSSGRG.

The chain combines TRBV9 with TRBJ1-1; D might be TRBD1 (6 bases). V shed 1 base and J shed 4 bases, with 11 bases lying between them. The CDR3 is made up of 14 amino acids. Germline assignment: CDR1 SGDLS and CDR2 YYNGEE. The CDR3: CASSVYREGTEAFF. For the CDR3, the DNA is TGTGCCAGCAGCGTATACAGGGAGGGCACTGAAGCTTTCTTT.

This clone was seen only once. The chain has TRBV6-1 and TRBJ1-3; 7 bases are shared with TRBD1. The CDR3 loop spans 14 amino acids. Trimming removed 9 bases from V and 4 bases from J; junction bases left unmatched: 9. The V gene's germline CDR1 is MNHNS and CDR2 SASEGT. The chain's CDR3 is CASGKLGQGNTIYF. DNA for the CDR3: TGTGCCAGTGGGAAACTGGGACAGGGAAACACCATATATTTT.

The chain joins TRBV2 to TRBJ1-1; D unclear. V was cut by 5 bases and J by 14 bases, with 12 bases left in between. From germline, CDR1 is SNHLY and CDR2 FYNNEI. This CDR3 is built from 10 residues. As DNA, the CDR3 is TGTGCCAGCAGTACGTCCGGAGGATTCTTT. This gives the protein CASSTSGGFF.

This clone appeared once. The chain recombines TRBV5-1 with TRBJ2-7; TRBD2 is a possible D gene (6 bases). Trimming left V 5 bases short and J 5 bases short, with 17 bases between. The CDR3 is 14 residues long. Germline V lookup: CDR1 SGHRS, CDR2 YFSETQ. CDR3 DNA: TGCGCCAGCAGGCCGGGAGACATTAGGCACGAGCAGTACTTC. Protein: CASRPGDIRHEQYF.

In nucleotides, the CDR3 is TGTGCCTGGAACACCTTAGCGGGAGTTGAAACCCAGTACTTC. It yields the protein CAWNTLAGVETQYF. The rearrangement links TRBV30 to TRBJ2-5, with 9 bases fitting TRBD2. The CDR3 is 14 residues long. Germline V lookup: CDR1 GTSNPN, CDR2 SVGIG (reference sequence). V gave up 4 bases and J gave up 8 bases; unmatched junction bases: 11.

The chain couples TRBV27 to TRBJ2-7; D might be TRBD1 or TRBD2, each matching 5 bases. The germline V gene encodes CDR1 MNHEY and CDR2 SMNVEV (reference sequence). The CDR3 extends over 16 amino acids. V was clipped by 3 bases and J by 5 bases, with 20 bases between them. For the CDR3, the DNA is TGTGCCAGCAGTTTTTCGAGGGGCAGGTCAAGGGACGAGCAGTACTTC. Translation: CASSFSRGRSRDEQYF.